Below, 5 T cell receptor beta chains from the same sample are listed, as sequenced in a study of OX40 agonist ivuxolimab in advanced cancers. Assay used: immunoSEQ multiplex PCR; TCRdb lists only in-frame clones, some missing. The profile shows about 28,000 clones, more than 65% of them singletons. The specimen comprised CD4+ or CD8+ T cells sorted from blood, sampled in a trial of the OX40 agonist ivuxolimab. Source of these receptors: an adult with an advanced solid tumor such as melanoma, head and neck, liver or kidney cancer.

Judged by abundance, this clone is medium-sized. The chain links TRBV6-5 to TRBJ1-1, with 9 bases lining up with TRBD1. CDR1 is MNHEY and CDR2 is SVGAGI in the germline V gene. The CDR3 has 15 amino acids. V shed 8 bases and J 6 bases; nucleotides not matched to a gene: 13. The CDR3 region has the DNA TGTGCCAGCGGATTAATACAGGGGGCGCTTTCTGAAGCTTTCTTT. This sequence encodes CASGLIQGALSEAFF.

The CDR3 sequence is CASSYSSTISEQYF. As DNA, the CDR3 is TGTGCCAGCAGTTACTCGAGCACTATCTCGGAGCAGTACTTC. V gene TRBV6-6 combines with J gene TRBJ2-7, with unresolved D. V was pared by 0 bases and J by 7 bases, with 13 bases between. Germline V gene sequence: CDR1 MNHNY, CDR2 SVGAGI (reference sequence). This CDR3 comprises 14 residues.

J is TRBJ2-5 and V is TRBV4-1; TRBD2 matches at 7 bases. CDR3 size: 14 residues. Per germline, CDR1 MGHRA and CDR2 YSYEKL. Unmatched junction bases numbered 2, after V lost 1 base and J lost 3 bases. For the CDR3, the DNA is TGCGCCAGCAGCCAAGGGAGCGGGGAAGAGACCCAGTACTTC. This translates into CASSQGSGEETQYF.

The chain recombines TRBV13 with TRBJ1-1; 8 positions agree with TRBD1. The CDR3 runs to 16 residues. The germline V gene encodes CDR1 PRHDT and CDR2 FYEKMQ (reference sequence). The ends lost 5 bases at V and 4 bases at J; junction bases unmatched: 12. CDR3 sequence (DNA): TGTGCCAGCAGCGCTATACAGGGGGACGCCTTCACTGAAGCTTTCTTT. Protein sequence: CASSAIQGDAFTEAFF. Variable domain in full (rest from reference TRBV13 and TRBJ1-1): AAGVIQSPRHLIKEKRETATLKCYPIPRHDTVYWYQQGPGQDPQFLISFYEKMQSDKGSIPDRFSAQQFSDYHSELNMSSLELGDSALYFCASSAIQGDAFTEAFFGQGTRLTVV.

The genes are TRBV11-2 and TRBJ2-3, with D uncertain. Trimming removed 3 bases at V and 0 bases at J, with 10 bases between. The germline CDR1 and CDR2 sequences are SGHAT and FQNNGV. This CDR3 has 15 residues. In DNA form, the CDR3 reads TGTGCCAGCAGCTTTTTAGTGCGTAGCACAGATACGCAGTATTTT. Amino acids: CASSFLVRSTDTQYF.